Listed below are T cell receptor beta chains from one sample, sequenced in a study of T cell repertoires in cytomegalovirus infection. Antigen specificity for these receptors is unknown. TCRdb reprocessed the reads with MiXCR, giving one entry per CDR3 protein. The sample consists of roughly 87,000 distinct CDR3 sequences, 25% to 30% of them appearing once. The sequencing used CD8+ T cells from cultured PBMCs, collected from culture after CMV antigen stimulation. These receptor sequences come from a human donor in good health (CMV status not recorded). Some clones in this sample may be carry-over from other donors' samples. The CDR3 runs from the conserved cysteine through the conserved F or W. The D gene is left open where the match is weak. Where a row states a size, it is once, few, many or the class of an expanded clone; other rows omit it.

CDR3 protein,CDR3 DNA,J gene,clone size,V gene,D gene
CASSRAGRETQYF,TGTGCCAGCAGCCGAGCGGGGCGCGAGACCCAGTACTTC,TRBJ2-5,few,TRBV7-3,TRBD2
CASSLGLAGPTWTGELFF,TGTGCCAGCAGCTTAGGACTAGCGGGTCCCACCTGGACCGGGGAGCTGTTTTTT,TRBJ2-2,many,TRBV7-2,TRBD2
CASSQPGLAGYNEQFF,TGCGCCAGCAGCCAACCGGGACTAGCGGGTTACAATGAGCAGTTCTTC,TRBJ2-1,once,TRBV4-1,TRBD2
CASSEVWAAPSAYGYTF,TGTGCCAGCAGTGAAGTTTGGGCAGCCCCAAGCGCCTATGGCTACACCTTC,TRBJ1-2,-,TRBV6-1,-
CASRSGLAVPDTQYF,TGTGCCAGCAGGTCGGGACTAGCGGTTCCAGATACGCAGTATTTT,TRBJ2-3,few,TRBV7-2,TRBD2
CSATGTERGYEQYF,TGCAGTGCTACAGGGACAGAAAGGGGATACGAGCAGTACTTC,TRBJ2-7,many,TRBV20-1,TRBD1
CASSRLAGPGELFF,TGTGCCAGCAGTCGGTTAGCGGGGCCCGGGGAGCTGTTTTTT,TRBJ2-2,-,TRBV28,TRBD2
CASTARGMSPLHF,TGTGCCAGCACGGCGCGGGGAATGTCACCCCTCCACTTT,TRBJ1-6,-,TRBV7-9,-
CASSPGASLNTEAFF,TGTGCCAGCTCACCGGGGGCTAGTTTGAACACTGAAGCTTTCTTT,TRBJ1-1,-,TRBV18,-
CASSLLTSGFYNEQFF,TGTGCCAGCAGCCTCCTGACTAGCGGATTCTACAATGAGCAGTTCTTC,TRBJ2-1,-,TRBV28,TRBD2
CASSPPRSTYEQYF,TGTGCCAGCAGCCCCCCCCGATCGACCTACGAGCAGTACTTC,TRBJ2-7,few,TRBV11-2,-
CASMGGASYGYTF,TGTGCCAGCATGGGAGGGGCGAGCTATGGCTACACCTTC,TRBJ1-2,-,TRBV27,-
CASSDRINQPQHF,TGTGCCAGCAGTGACAGGATCAATCAGCCCCAGCATTTT,TRBJ1-5,-,TRBV2,-
CASSWDAYNSPLHF,TGTGCCAGCAGTTGGGACGCTTATAATTCACCCCTCCACTTT,TRBJ1-6,few,TRBV6-5,-
CAWSVLTIEAFF,TGTGCCTGGAGTGTACTGACCATAGAAGCTTTCTTT,TRBJ1-1,-,TRBV30,-
CASIGPGTSGGSLANEQFF,TGCGCCAGCATCGGTCCCGGGACTAGCGGGGGGTCACTGGCGAATGAGCAGTTCTTC,TRBJ2-1,-,TRBV4-1,TRBD2
CASSFLTGGWPQHF,TGTGCCAGCAGTTTCCTGACAGGAGGGTGGCCCCAGCATTTT,TRBJ1-5,few,TRBV28,-
CASSLSLRGMTYEQYF,TGTGCCAGCAGTTTATCCTTAAGGGGAATGACCTACGAGCAGTACTTC,TRBJ2-7,-,TRBV27,-
CASSIGTELSYEQYF,TGTGCCAGCAGCATCGGGACAGAGCTCTCCTACGAGCAGTACTTC,TRBJ2-7,few,TRBV7-8,TRBD1
CATSSPGRRNTEAFF,TGTGCCACCAGCAGCCCCGGACGGAGAAACACTGAAGCTTTCTTT,TRBJ1-1,few,TRBV15,-
CASSDQGLLHTDTQYF,TGTGCCAGCAGTGATCAGGGTCTGCTCCACACAGATACGCAGTATTTT,TRBJ2-3,-,TRBV2,-
CASRGARDGSTDTQYF,TGTGCCAGCAGGGGGGCCCGGGACGGTAGCACAGATACGCAGTATTTT,TRBJ2-3,-,TRBV2,-
CASSIGSGIGYGYTF,TGTGCCAGTAGTATAGGGTCGGGGATTGGCTATGGCTACACCTTC,TRBJ1-2,-,TRBV19,-
CASSPDYTNQPQHF,TGTGCCAGCAGTCCCGACTACACTAATCAGCCCCAGCATTTT,TRBJ1-5,-,TRBV6-6,-
CASSLQTPGLSKGGYTF,TGTGCCAGCAGTTTGCAAACTCCGGGACTCTCCAAGGGTGGCTACACCTTC,TRBJ1-2,many,TRBV27,-
CASSSIAADTQYF,TGTGCCAGCAGTTCAATAGCGGCAGATACGCAGTATTTT,TRBJ2-3,-,TRBV7-9,-
CASSFVGNTEAFF,TGTGCCAGCAGTTTCGTAGGGAACACTGAAGCTTTCTTT,TRBJ1-1,-,TRBV27,-
CASSAEGAGGVNEQFF,TGTGCCAGCAGCGCCGAGGGAGCGGGGGGTGTCAATGAGCAGTTCTTC,TRBJ2-1,many,TRBV13,TRBD2
CAISPATGSGAFF,TGTGCCATCAGCCCTGCAACAGGGTCGGGAGCTTTCTTT,TRBJ1-1,-,TRBV10-3,-
CASSEPGRAFF,TGTGCCAGCAGTGAACCAGGGCGGGCTTTCTTT,TRBJ1-1,-,TRBV2,-
CASVDRGLGTEAFF,TGTGCCAGTGTTGACAGGGGGCTTGGCACTGAAGCTTTCTTT,TRBJ1-1,few,TRBV19,TRBD1
CASSVEGLQGAYEQYF,TGTGCCAGCAGCGTAGAGGGTTTGCAGGGGGCCTACGAGCAGTACTTC,TRBJ2-7,few,TRBV9,TRBD1
CASSPGAYSNTEAFF,TGTGCCAGCAGCCCGGGGGCGTACTCGAACACTGAAGCTTTCTTT,TRBJ1-1,-,TRBV5-5,-
CASRFIQEGQFF,TGTGCCAGCCGCTTTATACAGGAAGGGCAGTTCTTC,TRBJ2-1,few,TRBV2,-
CASSAGTSGRWVADTQYF,TGTGCCAGCAGCGCAGGGACTAGCGGGCGGTGGGTCGCAGATACGCAGTATTTT,TRBJ2-3,many,TRBV7-8,TRBD2
CASTFAGEAFF,TGTGCCAGCACCTTTGCCGGGGAAGCTTTCTTT,TRBJ1-1,many,TRBV27,-
CASSLVSVPNEKLFF,TGTGCCAGCAGCTTAGTTTCAGTCCCTAATGAAAAACTGTTTTTT,TRBJ1-4,few,TRBV11-2,-
CASSLDGGSETQYF,TGTGCCAGCAGCTTAGATGGGGGGTCGGAGACCCAGTACTTC,TRBJ2-5,-,TRBV11-2,-
CASSIPQGTGTEAFF,TGTGCCAGTAGTATCCCACAGGGGACGGGCACTGAAGCTTTCTTT,TRBJ1-1,-,TRBV19,TRBD1
CASSFGTGNRNEQFF,TGTGCCAGCAGTTTTGGGACAGGGAATCGTAATGAGCAGTTCTTC,TRBJ2-1,-,TRBV27,TRBD1
CASSLAGAGNTIYF,TGTGCCAGCAGCTTAGCAGGGGCTGGAAACACCATATATTTT,TRBJ1-3,few,TRBV7-8,-
CASRSTGSPEAFF,TGTGCCAGCAGATCGACAGGGTCCCCTGAAGCTTTCTTT,TRBJ1-1,-,TRBV5-4,TRBD1
CASSPGLGQPQHF,TGTGCCAGCAGTCCAGGGCTAGGCCAGCCCCAGCATTTT,TRBJ1-5,few,TRBV27,-
CASSLEPGHTGELFF,TGTGCCAGCAGTTTGGAACCGGGCCACACCGGGGAGCTGTTTTTT,TRBJ2-2,-,TRBV12-3/TRBV12-4,-
CASSQSPGQGAGEQYF,TGTGCCAGCAGCCAATCACCGGGACAGGGGGCGGGGGAGCAGTACTTC,TRBJ2-7,-,TRBV4-2,TRBD1
CASMDQTSNTIYF,TGTGCCAGCATGGACCAGACAAGCAACACCATATATTTT,TRBJ1-3,-,TRBV28,-
CASSLASRTGDVGELFF,TGTGCCAGCAGCTTAGCTTCCCGGACAGGGGATGTCGGGGAGCTGTTTTTT,TRBJ2-2,-,TRBV11-3,TRBD1
CASSLYSELTDTQYF,TGTGCCAGCAGTTTATATAGCGAATTAACAGATACGCAGTATTTT,TRBJ2-3,-,TRBV28,-
CASSPGRGRGREETQYF,TGTGCCAGCAGCCCGGGACGGGGCAGGGGGCGCGAGGAGACCCAGTACTTC,TRBJ2-5,few,TRBV12-3/TRBV12-4,TRBD1
CASTTWGRTGGYYGYTF,TGTGCCAGCACCACTTGGGGAAGGACAGGGGGGTACTATGGCTACACCTTC,TRBJ1-2,many,TRBV5-6,TRBD1
CASSSTGGSYNEQFF,TGTGCCAGCAGCTCTACGGGGGGGTCCTACAATGAGCAGTTCTTC,TRBJ2-1,few,TRBV5-4,TRBD2
CATSEGRNQETQYF,TGTGCCACCAGCGAAGGCAGAAACCAAGAGACCCAGTACTTC,TRBJ2-5,-,TRBV15,-
CASRTGALYTEAFF,TGTGCCAGTAGGACAGGGGCACTTTACACTGAAGCTTTCTTT,TRBJ1-1,few,TRBV19,TRBD1
CASSSGTGITYEQYF,TGTGCCAGCAGTTCCGGGACAGGGATAACCTACGAGCAGTACTTC,TRBJ2-7,-,TRBV28,TRBD1
CASSTLQGIGNEQFF,TGTGCCAGCAGCACTCTGCAGGGGATCGGCAATGAGCAGTTCTTC,TRBJ2-1,-,TRBV7-8,-